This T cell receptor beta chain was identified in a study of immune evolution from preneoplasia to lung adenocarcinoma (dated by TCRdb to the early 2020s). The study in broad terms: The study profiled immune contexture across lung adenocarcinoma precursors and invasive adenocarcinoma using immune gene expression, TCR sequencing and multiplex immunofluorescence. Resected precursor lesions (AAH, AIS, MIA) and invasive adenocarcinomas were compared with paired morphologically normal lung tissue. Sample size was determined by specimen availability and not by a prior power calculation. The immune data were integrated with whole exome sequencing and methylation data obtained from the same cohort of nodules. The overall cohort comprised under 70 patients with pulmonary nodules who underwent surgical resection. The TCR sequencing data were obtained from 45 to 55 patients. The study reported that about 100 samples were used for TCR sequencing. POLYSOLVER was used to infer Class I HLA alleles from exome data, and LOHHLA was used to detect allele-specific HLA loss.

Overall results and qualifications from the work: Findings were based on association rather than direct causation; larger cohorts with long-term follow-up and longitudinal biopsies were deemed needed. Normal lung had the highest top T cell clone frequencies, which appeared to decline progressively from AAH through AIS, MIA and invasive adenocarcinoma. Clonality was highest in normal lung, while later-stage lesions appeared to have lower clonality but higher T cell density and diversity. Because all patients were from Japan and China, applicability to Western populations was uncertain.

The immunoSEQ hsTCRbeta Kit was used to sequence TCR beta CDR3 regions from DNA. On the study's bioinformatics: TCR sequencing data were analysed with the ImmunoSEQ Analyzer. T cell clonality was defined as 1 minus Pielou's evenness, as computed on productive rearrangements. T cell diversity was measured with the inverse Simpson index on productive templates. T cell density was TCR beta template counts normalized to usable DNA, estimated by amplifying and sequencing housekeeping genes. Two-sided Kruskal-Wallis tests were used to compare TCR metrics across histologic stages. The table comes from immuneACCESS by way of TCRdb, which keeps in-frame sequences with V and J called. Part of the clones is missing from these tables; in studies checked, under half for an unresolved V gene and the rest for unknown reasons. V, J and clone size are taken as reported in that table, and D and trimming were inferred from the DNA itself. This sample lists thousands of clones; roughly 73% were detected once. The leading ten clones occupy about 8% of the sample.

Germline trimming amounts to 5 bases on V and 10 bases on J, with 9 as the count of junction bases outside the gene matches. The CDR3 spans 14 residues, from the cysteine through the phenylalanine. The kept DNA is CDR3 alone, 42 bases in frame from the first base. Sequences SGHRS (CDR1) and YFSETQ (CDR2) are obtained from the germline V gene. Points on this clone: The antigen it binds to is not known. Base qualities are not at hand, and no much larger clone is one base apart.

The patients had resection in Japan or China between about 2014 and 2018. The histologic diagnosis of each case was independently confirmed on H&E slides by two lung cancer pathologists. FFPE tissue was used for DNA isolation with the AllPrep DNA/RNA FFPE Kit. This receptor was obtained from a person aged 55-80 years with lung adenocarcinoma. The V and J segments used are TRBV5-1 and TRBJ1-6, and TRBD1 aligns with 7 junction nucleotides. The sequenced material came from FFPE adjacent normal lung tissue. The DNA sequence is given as TGCGCCAGCAGATCGCAGCCAGGGGGATCACCCCTCCACTTT. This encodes CASRSQPGGSPLHF.